Presented here are 8 T cell receptor beta chains from one specimen sequenced in a study of blood T cell repertoires in COVID-19. Clones were read by immunoSEQ multiplex PCR, and TCRdb kept only the in-frame ones, dropping some. The sample lists about 180,000 clones; 86% were seen once. The sequenced sample consisted of peripheral blood. These receptor sequences come from a man aged 70 or older with active or convalescent COVID-19.

The rearrangement joins TRBV24-1 to TRBJ2-3; 7 bases fit TRBD2. V lost 5 bases to trimming and J lost 4 bases; unmatched junction nucleotides: 5. The germline V gene has CDR1 KGHDR and CDR2 SFDVKD. CDR3 length: 14 residues. The CDR3 loop is CATSGSGRADTQYF. The CDR3, as DNA: TGTGCCACCAGTGGTTCAGGGAGGGCAGATACGCAGTATTTT.

The V gene is TRBV7-2, the J gene TRBJ1-2; TRBD1 might be the D (6 bases). Germline V lookup: CDR1 SGHTA, CDR2 FQGNSA. The CDR3 length is 13 residues. V lost 5 bases, J lost 5 bases, and 12 bases lay in between. CDR3 in amino acids: CASSAYTGYGYTF. CDR3 nucleotide sequence: TGTGCCAGCAGCGCCTACACAGGGTATGGCTACACCTTC.

The genes are TRBV5-1 and TRBJ2-7; 7 nucleotides agree with TRBD1. CDR3 length equals 14 residues. Germline assignment: CDR1 SGHRS and CDR2 YFSETQ. The ends lost 1 base at V and 2 bases at J; junction bases unmatched: 3. CDR3: CASSLTGQTYEQYF. The DNA of the CDR3 is TGCGCCAGCAGCTTGACGGGACAGACCTACGAGCAGTACTTC.

The chain is built from TRBV6-5 and TRBJ2-7, with 7 bases aligning to TRBD2. V was clipped by 2 bases and J by 4 bases; unmatched bases: 8. The CDR3 runs 15 residues. Per germline, CDR1 MNHEY and CDR2 SVGAGI. The CDR3 spells CASSYPRGVGYEQYF. The CDR3 DNA sequence: TGTGCCAGCAGTTACCCCCGGGGGGTCGGGTACGAGCAGTACTTC.

This chain uses TRBV7-3 with TRBJ2-7; 16 nucleotides agree with TRBD2. The V gene end was trimmed by 1 base and the J gene end by 5 bases; junction bases not matched to a gene: 8. Per the germline V gene, CDR1 is SGHTA and CDR2 is FQGTGA. CDR3 length: 18 amino acids. CDR3 sequence (DNA): TGTGCCAGCAGCTTAATGGGACTAGCGGGAGGGCCTAAGGACGAGCAGTACTTC. Its translation: CASSLMGLAGGPKDEQYF. The full variable domain, its missing parts supplied by reference TRBV7-3 and TRBJ2-7, is GAGVSQTPSNKVTEKGKYVELRCDPISGHTALYWYRQSLGQGPEFLIYFQGTGAADDSGLPNDRFFAVRPEGSVSTLKIQRTERGDSAVYLCASSLMGLAGGPKDEQYFGPGTRLTVT.

This chain uses TRBV19 with TRBJ1-1; 7 bases fit TRBD1. CDR3 length equals 14 residues. With 7 bases clipped from V and 4 bases from J, the junction kept 9 bases outside the gene matches. CDR1 is LNHDA and CDR2 is SQIVND in the germline V gene (reference sequence). CDR3 in amino acids: CASIDQGVRTEAFF. The CDR3 DNA is TGTGCCAGTATTGATCAGGGGGTGCGCACTGAAGCTTTCTTT.

This clone was seen only a few times. The V gene is TRBV29-1, the J gene TRBJ2-7; 10 positions match TRBD2. V lost 6 bases and J lost 6; bases outside the gene matches: 11. The CDR3 runs 14 residues. Germline CDR1 and CDR2: SQVTM and ANQGSEA. The CDR3 sequence: CSVRTSGGASEQYF. CDR3 sequence (DNA): TGCAGCGTGCGGACTAGCGGAGGGGCCTCCGAGCAGTACTTC.

This chain uses TRBV5-4 with TRBJ2-2; possible D gene TRBD2, 7 bases. Trimming removed 4 bases from V and 7 bases from J, with 17 bases in between. CDR1 and CDR2 from the germline V gene are SGHNT and YYREEE (reference sequence). The CDR3 sequence is 15 residues long. The DNA for the CDR3 is TGTGCCAGCAGCACGAGAGGGGGGGCTGTCGGGGAGCTGTTTTTT. Translated, it gives CASSTRGGAVGELFF.